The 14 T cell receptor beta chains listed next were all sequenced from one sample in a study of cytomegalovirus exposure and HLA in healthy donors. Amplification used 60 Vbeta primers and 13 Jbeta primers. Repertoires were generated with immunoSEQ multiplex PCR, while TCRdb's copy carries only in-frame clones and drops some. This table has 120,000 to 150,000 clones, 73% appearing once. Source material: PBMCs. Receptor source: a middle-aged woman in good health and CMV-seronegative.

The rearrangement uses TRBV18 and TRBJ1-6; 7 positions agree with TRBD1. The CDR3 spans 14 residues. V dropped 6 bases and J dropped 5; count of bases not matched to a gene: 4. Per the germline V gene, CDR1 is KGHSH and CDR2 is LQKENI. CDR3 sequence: CASSQGQNNSPLHF. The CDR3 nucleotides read TGTGCCAGCTCGCAGGGACAGAATAATTCACCCCTCCACTTT. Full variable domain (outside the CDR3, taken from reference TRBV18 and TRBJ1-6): NAGVMQNPRHLVRRRGQEARLRCSPMKGHSHVYWYRQLPEEGLKFMVYLQKENIIDESGMPKERFSAEFPKEGPSILRIQQVVRGDSAAYFCASSQGQNNSPLHFGNGTRLTVT.

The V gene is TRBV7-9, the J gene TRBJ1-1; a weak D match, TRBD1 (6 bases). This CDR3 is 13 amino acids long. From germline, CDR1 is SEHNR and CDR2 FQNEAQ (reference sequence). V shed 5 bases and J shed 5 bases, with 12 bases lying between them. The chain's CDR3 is CASSAIRGTEAFF. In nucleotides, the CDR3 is TGTGCCAGCAGCGCTATAAGGGGGACTGAAGCTTTCTTT.

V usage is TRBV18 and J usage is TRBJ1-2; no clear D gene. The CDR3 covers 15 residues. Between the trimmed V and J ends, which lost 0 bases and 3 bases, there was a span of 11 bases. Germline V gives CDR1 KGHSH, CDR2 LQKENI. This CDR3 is CASSPPNVGDYGYTF. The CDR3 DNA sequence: TGTGCCAGCTCACCACCGAACGTCGGGGACTATGGCTACACCTTC.

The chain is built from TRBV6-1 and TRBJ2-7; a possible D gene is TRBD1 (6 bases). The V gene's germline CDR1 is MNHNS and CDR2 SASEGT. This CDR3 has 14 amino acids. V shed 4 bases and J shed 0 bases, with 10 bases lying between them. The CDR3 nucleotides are TGTGCCAGCAGTGCTGACAGGTTCTCCTACGAGCAGTACTTC. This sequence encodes CASSADRFSYEQYF.

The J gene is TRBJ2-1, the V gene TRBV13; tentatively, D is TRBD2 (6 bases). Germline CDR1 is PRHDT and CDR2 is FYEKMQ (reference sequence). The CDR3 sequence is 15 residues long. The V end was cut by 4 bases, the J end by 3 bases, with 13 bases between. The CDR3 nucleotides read TGTGCCAGCAGCTCGGACTACCTAGGCTACAATGAGCAGTTCTTC. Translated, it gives CASSSDYLGYNEQFF.

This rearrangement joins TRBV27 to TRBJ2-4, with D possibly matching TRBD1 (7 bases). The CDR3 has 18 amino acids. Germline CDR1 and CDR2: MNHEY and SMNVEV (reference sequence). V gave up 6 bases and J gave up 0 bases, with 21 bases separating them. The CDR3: CASSAGGLLTLAKNIQYF. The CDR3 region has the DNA TGTGCCAGCAGCGCAGGGGGACTGCTGACGCTAGCCAAAAACATTCAGTACTTC.

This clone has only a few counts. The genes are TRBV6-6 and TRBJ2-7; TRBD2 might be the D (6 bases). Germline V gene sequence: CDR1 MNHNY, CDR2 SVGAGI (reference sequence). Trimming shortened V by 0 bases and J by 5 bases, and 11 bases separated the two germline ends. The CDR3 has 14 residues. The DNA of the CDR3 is TGTGCCAGCAGTTACTCGGGAGGTTCCGACGAGCAGTACGTC. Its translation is CASSYSGGSDEQYV.

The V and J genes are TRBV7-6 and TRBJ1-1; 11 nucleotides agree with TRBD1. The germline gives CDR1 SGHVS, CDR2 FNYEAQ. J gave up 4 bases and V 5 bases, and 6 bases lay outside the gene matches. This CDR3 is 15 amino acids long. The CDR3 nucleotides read TGTGCCAGCAGCCGAGCCGGGACAGGGGGCACTGAAGCTTTCTTT. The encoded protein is CASSRAGTGGTEAFF.

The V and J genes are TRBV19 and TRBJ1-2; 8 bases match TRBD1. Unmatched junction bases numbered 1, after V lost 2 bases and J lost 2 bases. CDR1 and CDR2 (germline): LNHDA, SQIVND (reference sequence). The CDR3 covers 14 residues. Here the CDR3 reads CASSIRQGNYGYTF. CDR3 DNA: TGTGCCAGTAGTATACGACAGGGGAACTATGGCTACACCTTC. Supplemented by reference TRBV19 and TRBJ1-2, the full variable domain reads DGGITQSPKYLFRKEGQNVTLSCEQNLNHDAMYWYRQDPGQGLRLIYYSQIVNDFQKGDIAEGYSVSREKKESFPLTVTSAQKNPTAFYLCASSIRQGNYGYTFGSGTRLTVV.

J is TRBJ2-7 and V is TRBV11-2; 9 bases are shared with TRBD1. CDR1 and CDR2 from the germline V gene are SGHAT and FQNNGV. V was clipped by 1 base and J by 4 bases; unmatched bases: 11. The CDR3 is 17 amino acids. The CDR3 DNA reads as TGTGCCAGCAGCTTAGCGAACCGGGACAGGGCAGGATACGAGCAGTACTTC. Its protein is CASSLANRDRAGYEQYF.

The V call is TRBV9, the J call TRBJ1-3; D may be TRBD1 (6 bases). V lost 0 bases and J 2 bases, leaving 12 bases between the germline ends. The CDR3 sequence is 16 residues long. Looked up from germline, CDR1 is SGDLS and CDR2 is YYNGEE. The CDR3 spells CASSVGAQGTGNTIYF. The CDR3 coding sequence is TGTGCCAGCAGCGTAGGGGCACAGGGCACTGGAAACACCATATATTTT.

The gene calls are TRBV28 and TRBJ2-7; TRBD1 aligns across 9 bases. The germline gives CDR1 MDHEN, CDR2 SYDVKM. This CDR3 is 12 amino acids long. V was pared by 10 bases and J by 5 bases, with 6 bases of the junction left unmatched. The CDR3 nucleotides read TGTGCCACAACCGGGACAGGGAACGAGCAGTACTTC. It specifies CATTGTGNEQYF.

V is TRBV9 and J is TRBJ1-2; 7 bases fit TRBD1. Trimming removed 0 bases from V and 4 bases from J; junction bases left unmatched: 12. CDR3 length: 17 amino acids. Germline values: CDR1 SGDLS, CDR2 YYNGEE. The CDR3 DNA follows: TGTGCCAGCAGCGTAGGACAGGGACCCCTTGGTGGCTATGGCTACACCTTC. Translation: CASSVGQGPLGGYGYTF.

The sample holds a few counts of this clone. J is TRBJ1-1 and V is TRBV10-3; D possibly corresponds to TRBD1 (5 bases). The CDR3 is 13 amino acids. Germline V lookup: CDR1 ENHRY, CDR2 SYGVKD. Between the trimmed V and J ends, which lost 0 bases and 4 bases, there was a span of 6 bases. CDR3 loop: CAISESRGTEAFF. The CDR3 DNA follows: TGTGCCATCAGTGAGTCAAGGGGCACTGAAGCTTTCTTT.